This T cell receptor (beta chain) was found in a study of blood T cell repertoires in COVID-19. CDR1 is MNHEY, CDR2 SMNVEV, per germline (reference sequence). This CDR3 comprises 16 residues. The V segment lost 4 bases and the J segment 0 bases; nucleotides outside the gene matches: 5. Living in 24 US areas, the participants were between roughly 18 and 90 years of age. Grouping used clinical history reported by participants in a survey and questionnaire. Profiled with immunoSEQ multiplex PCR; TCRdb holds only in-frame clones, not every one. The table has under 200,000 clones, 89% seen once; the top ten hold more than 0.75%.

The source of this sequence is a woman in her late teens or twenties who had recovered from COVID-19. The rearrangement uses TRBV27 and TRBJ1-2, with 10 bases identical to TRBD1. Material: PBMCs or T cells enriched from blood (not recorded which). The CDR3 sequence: CASSSGQGTPNYGYTF. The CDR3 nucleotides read TGTGCCAGCAGTTCGGGACAGGGGACGCCTAACTATGGCTACACCTTC.